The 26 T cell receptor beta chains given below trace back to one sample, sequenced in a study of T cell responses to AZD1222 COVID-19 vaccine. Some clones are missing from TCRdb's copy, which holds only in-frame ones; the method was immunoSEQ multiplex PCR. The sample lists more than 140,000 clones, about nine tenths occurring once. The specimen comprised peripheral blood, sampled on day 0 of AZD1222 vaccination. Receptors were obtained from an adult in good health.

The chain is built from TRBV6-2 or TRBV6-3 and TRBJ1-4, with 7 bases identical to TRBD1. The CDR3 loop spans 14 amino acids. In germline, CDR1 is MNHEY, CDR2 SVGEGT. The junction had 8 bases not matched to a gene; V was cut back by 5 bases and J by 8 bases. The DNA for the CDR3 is TGTGCCAGCAGTGATCCGGGACAGAGAGAAAAACTGTTTTTT. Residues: CASSDPGQREKLFF.

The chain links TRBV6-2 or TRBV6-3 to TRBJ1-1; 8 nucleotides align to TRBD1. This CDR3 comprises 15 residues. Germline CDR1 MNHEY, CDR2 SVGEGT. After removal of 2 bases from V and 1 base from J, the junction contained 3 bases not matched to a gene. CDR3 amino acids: CASSYGRGPNTEAFF. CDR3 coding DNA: TGTGCCAGCAGTTACGGCAGGGGGCCGAACACTGAAGCTTTCTTT.

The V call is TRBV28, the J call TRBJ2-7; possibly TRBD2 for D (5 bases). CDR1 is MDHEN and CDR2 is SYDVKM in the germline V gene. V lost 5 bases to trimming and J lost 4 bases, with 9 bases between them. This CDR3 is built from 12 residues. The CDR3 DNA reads TGTGCCAGCAGTCTAACTAGGTACGAGCAGTACTTC. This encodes CASSLTRYEQYF.

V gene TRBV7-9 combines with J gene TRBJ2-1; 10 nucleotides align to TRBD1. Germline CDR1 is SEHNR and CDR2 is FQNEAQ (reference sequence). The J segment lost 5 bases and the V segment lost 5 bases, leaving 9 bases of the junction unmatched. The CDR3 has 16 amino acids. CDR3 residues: CASSRLLGQGHNEQFF. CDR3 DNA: TGTGCCAGCAGCCGATTACTGGGACAGGGGCACAATGAGCAGTTCTTC. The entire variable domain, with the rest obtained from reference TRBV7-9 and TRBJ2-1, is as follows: DTGVSQNPRHKITKRGQNVTFRCDPISEHNRLYWYRQTLGQGPEFLTYFQNEAQLEKSRLLSDRFSAERPKGSFSTLEIQRTEQGDSAMYLCASSRLLGQGHNEQFFGPGTRLTVL.

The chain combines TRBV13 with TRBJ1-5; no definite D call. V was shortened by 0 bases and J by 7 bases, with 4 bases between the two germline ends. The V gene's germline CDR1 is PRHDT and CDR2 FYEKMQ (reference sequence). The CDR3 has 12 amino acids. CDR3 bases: TGTGCCAGCAGCTTAGGTGGACAGCCCCAGCATTTT. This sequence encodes CASSLGGQPQHF. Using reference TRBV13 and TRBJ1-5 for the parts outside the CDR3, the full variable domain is AAGVIQSPRHLIKEKRETATLKCYPIPRHDTVYWYQQGPGQDPQFLISFYEKMQSDKGSIPDRFSAQQFSDYHSELNMSSLELGDSALYFCASSLGGQPQHFGDGTRLSIL.

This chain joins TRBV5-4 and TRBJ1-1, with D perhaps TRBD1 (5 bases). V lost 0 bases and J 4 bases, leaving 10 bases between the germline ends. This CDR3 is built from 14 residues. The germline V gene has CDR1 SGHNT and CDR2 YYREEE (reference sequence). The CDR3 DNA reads TGTGCCAGCAGCTTGGATCCAGGGAGCACTGAAGCTTTCTTT. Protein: CASSLDPGSTEAFF.

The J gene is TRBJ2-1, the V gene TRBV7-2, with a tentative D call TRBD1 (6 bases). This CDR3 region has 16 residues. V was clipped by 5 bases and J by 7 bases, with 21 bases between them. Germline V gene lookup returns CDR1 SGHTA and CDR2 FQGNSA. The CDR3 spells CASSPQRAGEKNEQFF. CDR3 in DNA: TGTGCCAGCAGCCCTCAAAGGGCAGGGGAGAAGAATGAGCAGTTCTTC.

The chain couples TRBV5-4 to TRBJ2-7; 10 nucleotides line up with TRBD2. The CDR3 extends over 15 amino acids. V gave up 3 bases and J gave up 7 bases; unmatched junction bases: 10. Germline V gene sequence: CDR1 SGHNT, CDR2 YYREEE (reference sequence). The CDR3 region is CASSSSGSPWGEQYF. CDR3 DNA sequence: TGTGCCAGCAGCTCTAGCGGGAGCCCCTGGGGGGAGCAGTACTTC. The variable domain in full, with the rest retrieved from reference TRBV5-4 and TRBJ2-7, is ETGVTQSPTHLIKTRGQQVTLRCSSQSGHNTVSWYQQALGQGPQFIFQYYREEENGRGNFPPRFSGLQFPNYSSELNVNALELDDSALYLCASSSSGSPWGEQYFGPGTRLTVT.

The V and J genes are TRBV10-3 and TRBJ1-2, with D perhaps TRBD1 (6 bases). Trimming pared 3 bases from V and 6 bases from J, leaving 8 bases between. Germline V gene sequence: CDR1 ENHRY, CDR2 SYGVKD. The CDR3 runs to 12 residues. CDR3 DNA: TGTGCCATCAGTGACACAGGGCATGGCTACACCTTC. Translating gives CAISDTGHGYTF.

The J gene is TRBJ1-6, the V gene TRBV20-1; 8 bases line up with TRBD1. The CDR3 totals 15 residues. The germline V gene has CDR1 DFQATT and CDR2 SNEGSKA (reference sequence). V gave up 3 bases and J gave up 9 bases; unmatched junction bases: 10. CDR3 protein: CSASDQGAKSSPLHF. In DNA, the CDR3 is TGCAGTGCTAGTGACCAGGGGGCGAAATCTTCACCCCTCCACTTT.

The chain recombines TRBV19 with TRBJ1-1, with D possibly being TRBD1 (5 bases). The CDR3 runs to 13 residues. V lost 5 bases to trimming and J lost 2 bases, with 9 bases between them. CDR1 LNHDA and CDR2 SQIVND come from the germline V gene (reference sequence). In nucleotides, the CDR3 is TGTGCCAGTAGTCCAGACAGTAACACTGAAGCTTTCTTT. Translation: CASSPDSNTEAFF.

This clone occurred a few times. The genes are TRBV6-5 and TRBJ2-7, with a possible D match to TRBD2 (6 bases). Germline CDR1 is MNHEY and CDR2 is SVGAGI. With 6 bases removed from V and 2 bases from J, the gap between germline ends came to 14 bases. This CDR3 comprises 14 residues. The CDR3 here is CASRLAGPAYEQYF. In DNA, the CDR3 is TGTGCCAGCAGACTAGCCGGGCCCGCCTACGAGCAGTACTTC.

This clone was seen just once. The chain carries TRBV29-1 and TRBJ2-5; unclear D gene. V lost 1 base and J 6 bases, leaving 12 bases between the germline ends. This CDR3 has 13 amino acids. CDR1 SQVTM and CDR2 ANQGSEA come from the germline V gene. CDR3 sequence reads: CSVEGSGGKTQYF. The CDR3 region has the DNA TGCAGCGTTGAAGGGTCGGGCGGAAAGACCCAGTACTTC.

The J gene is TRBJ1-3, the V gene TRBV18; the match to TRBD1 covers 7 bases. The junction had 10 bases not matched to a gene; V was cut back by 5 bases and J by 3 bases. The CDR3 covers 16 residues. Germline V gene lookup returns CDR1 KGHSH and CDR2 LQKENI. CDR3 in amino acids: CASSKRTGVDGNTIYF. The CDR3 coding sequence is TGTGCCAGCTCAAAGCGAACAGGGGTTGATGGAAACACCATATATTTT.

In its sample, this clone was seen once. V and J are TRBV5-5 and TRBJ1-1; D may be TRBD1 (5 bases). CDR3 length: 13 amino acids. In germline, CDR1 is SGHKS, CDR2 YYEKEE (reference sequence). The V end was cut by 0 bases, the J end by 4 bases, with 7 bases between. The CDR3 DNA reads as TGTGCCAGCAGCTTGGTAGGGGCCACTGAAGCTTTCTTT. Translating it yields CASSLVGATEAFF. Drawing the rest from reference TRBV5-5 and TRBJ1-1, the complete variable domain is DAGVTQSPTHLIKTRGQQVTLRCSPISGHKSVSWYQQVLGQGPQFIFQYYEKEERGRGNFPDRFSARQFPNYSSELNVNALLLGDSALYLCASSLVGATEAFFGQGTRLTVV.

CDR3 coding DNA: TGTGCCAGCAGTGAACATAGGGGGGCAGAAGAGACCCAGTACTTC. Protein sequence: CASSEHRGAEETQYF. The chain combines TRBV25-1 with TRBJ2-5; TRBD1 or TRBD2 may be the D gene (6 bases each). The CDR3 covers 15 residues. Trimming took 2 bases from V and 3 from J, leaving 13 bases between them. Per the germline V gene, CDR1 is MGHDK and CDR2 is SYGVNS.

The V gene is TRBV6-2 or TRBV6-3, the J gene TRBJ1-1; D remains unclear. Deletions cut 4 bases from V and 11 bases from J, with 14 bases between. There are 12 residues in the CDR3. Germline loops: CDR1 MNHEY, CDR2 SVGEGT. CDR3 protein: CASSSPRFSAFF. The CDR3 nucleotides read TGTGCCAGCAGTTCTCCGAGGTTTAGCGCTTTCTTT.

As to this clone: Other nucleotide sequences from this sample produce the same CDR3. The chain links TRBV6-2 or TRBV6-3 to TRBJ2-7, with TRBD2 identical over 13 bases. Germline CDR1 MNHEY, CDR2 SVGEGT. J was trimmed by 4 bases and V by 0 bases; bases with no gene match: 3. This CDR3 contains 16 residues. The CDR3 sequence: CASSYSRTSGSYEQYF. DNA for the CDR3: TGTGCCAGCAGTTACTCGCGGACTAGCGGGAGTTACGAGCAGTACTTC.

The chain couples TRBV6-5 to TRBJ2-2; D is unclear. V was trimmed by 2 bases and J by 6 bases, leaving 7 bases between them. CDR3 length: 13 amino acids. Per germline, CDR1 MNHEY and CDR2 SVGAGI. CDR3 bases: TGTGCCAGCAGTTACGTCGGGTCCGGGGAGCTGTTTTTT. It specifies CASSYVGSGELFF.

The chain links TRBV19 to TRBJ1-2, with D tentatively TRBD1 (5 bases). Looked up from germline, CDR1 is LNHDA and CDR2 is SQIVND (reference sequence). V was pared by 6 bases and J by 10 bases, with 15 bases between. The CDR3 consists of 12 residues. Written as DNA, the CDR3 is TGTGCCAGTAGGTTGGGGGGGTTCGACTACACCTTC. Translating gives CASRLGGFDYTF.

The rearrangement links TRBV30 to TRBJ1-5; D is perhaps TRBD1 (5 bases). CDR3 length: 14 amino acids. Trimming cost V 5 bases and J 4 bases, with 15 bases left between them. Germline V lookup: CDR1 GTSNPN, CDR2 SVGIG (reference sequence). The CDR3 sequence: CAWGVDNGNQPQHF. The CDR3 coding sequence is TGTGCCTGGGGGGTGGACAATGGGAATCAGCCCCAGCATTTT.

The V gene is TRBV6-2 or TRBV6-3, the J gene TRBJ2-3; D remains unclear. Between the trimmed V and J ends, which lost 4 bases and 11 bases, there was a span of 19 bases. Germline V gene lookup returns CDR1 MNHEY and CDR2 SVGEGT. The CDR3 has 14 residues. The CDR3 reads CASSSPGRVTLQYF. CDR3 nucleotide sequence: TGTGCCAGCAGTTCACCCGGACGGGTAACACTGCAGTATTTT.

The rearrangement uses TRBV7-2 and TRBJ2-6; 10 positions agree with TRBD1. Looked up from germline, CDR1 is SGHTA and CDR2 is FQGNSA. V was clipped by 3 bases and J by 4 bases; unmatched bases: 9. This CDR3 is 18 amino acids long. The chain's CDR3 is CASSFPTGGLAGANVLTF. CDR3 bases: TGTGCCAGCAGCTTCCCGACAGGGGGCTTGGCCGGGGCCAACGTCCTGACTTTC. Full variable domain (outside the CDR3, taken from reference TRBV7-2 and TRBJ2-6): GAGVSQSPSNKVTEKGKDVELRCDPISGHTALYWYRQSLGQGLEFLIYFQGNSAPDKSGLPSDRFSAERTGGSVSTLTIQRTQQEDSAVYLCASSFPTGGLAGANVLTFGAGSRLTVL.

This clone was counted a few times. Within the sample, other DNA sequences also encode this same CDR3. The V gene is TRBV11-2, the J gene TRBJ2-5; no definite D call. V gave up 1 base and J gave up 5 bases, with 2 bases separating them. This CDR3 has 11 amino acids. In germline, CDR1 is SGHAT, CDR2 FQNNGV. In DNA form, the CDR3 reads TGTGCCAGCAGCTTAGGGGAGACCCAGTACTTC. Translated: CASSLGETQYF.

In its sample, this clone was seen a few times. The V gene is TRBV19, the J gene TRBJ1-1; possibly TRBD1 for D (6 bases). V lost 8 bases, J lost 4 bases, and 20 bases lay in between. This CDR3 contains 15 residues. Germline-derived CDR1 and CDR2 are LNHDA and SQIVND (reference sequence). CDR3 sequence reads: CASESGGPIGTEAFF. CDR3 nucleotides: TGTGCCAGTGAATCGGGGGGGCCGATTGGCACTGAAGCTTTCTTT.

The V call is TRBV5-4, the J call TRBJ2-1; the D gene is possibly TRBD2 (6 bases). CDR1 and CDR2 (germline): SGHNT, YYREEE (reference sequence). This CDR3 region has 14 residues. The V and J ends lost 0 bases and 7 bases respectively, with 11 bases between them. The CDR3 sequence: CASSLGLDPNEQFF. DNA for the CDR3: TGTGCCAGCAGCTTGGGACTAGACCCGAATGAGCAGTTCTTC.